A selection of T cell receptor beta chains follows, all from one sample in a study of T cell changes during pregnancy in multiple sclerosis. Libraries were prepared by immunoSEQ multiplex PCR; TCRdb keeps only in-frame clonotypes and omits some of them. The profile shows under 75,000 clones, nearly 95% of them singletons. The sequences come from CD4+ T cells from peripheral blood mononuclear cells, collected after pregnancy. All receptors come from a female donor with multiple sclerosis, enrolled in a pregnancy study. The CDR3 runs from the conserved cysteine through the conserved F or W. The D gene is left open where the match is weak. Clone size is stated in some rows and not others, as once, few, many or a class when expanded.

>TRBJ2-7|.|.|TRBV30
TGTGCCTGGAGTGTACCAGGGCCTGCGCACGAGCAGTACTTC
CAWSVPGPAHEQYF
>TRBJ1-4|.|.|TRBV7-8
TGTGCCAGCAGCTTATCTGGGGGAGGCGAAAAACTGTTTTTT
CASSLSGGGEKLFF
>TRBJ2-3|TRBD2|.|TRBV2
TGTGCCAGCAGTGAAGGACTAGCGGGGGCCGGGACGCAGTATTTT
CASSEGLAGAGTQYF
>TRBJ1-2|.|.|TRBV6-5
TGTGCCAGCAGTTACTCGAGACAGCCTAACTATGGCTACACCTTC
CASSYSRQPNYGYTF
>TRBJ1-1|TRBD1|once|TRBV19
TGTGCCAGTAGTACACAAGGGACAGGGGTCGTAGGTGCTGAAGCTTTCTTT
CASSTQGTGVVGAEAFF
>TRBJ1-2|.|.|TRBV5-1
TGCGCCAGCAGCTTTGGCAGGGCAGGCTACACCTTC
CASSFGRAGYTF
>TRBJ1-2|TRBD1|.|TRBV5-6
TGTGCCAGCAGCCCCATTGGGACAGGCGTTAACTATGGCTACACCTTC
CASSPIGTGVNYGYTF
>TRBJ2-7|.|.|TRBV11-2
TGTGCCAGCAGCTTAGAAACAGGGTTCTACGAGCAGTACTTC
CASSLETGFYEQYF
>TRBJ2-2|.|.|TRBV11-2
TGTGCCAGCAGCTTAGCAGTTAGCGGAGGGACCGGGGAGCTGTTTTTT
CASSLAVSGGTGELFF
>TRBJ1-1|.|.|TRBV10-3
TGTGCCATCAGGGGAACAGGGAACACTGAAGCTTTCTTT
CAIRGTGNTEAFF
>TRBJ1-2|.|.|TRBV9
TGTGCCAGCAGCCCTGGACGGGAAGACTATGGCTACACCTTC
CASSPGREDYGYTF
>TRBJ1-1|TRBD1|.|TRBV25-1
TGTGCCAGCAGTCTCATCCTGCCAGGGGGCCCCATTGAAGCTTTCTTT
CASSLILPGGPIEAFF
>TRBJ1-1|.|.|TRBV5-1
TGCGCCAGCAGCTTGGTCGGCAGGGAGAACACTGAAGCTTTCTTT
CASSLVGRENTEAFF
>TRBJ1-4|TRBD1|.|TRBV5-1
TGCGCCAGCAGCTTGGCCGGGCAGGGGGCAGAGAAACTGTTTTTT
CASSLAGQGAEKLFF
>TRBJ1-1|.|.|TRBV5-1
TGCGCCAGCAGCGGGGGAGGGGGGCGTAACACTGAAGCTTTCTTT
CASSGGGGRNTEAFF
>TRBJ1-6|.|.|TRBV2
TGTGCCAGCAGTGAAGAGGGGGGGATTTCACCCCTCCACTTT
CASSEEGGISPLHF
>TRBJ2-3|.|.|TRBV2
TGTGCCAGCGCTGGACAGGATACGCAGTATTTT
CASAGQDTQYF
>TRBJ1-3|.|.|TRBV5-1
TGCGCCAGCAGCTTGGCCTATGGAAACACCATATATTTT
CASSLAYGNTIYF
>TRBJ2-7|.|.|TRBV18
TGTGCCAGCTCCCCTGGGAGGGAGCAGTACTTC
CASSPGREQYF
>TRBJ1-1|.|.|TRBV5-6
TGTGCCAGCAGCTCCGGGCGTCTCAGGGGCTGGTTCACTGAAGCTTTCTTT
CASSSGRLRGWFTEAFF
>TRBJ2-5|TRBD1|.|TRBV15
TGTGCCACCAGCAGAGACGCGGACAGGCCGGCTGAGACCCAGTACTTC
CATSRDADRPAETQYF
>TRBJ2-7|TRBD1|.|TRBV29-1
TGCAGCGTGCTGGACAGGGTATTGGGCGAGCAGTACTTC
CSVLDRVLGEQYF
>TRBJ2-3|.|.|TRBV7-9
TGTGCCAGCAGCTTAGTCGGAGGGACGCAGTATTTT
CASSLVGGTQYF
>TRBJ1-4|TRBD1|.|TRBV5-4
TGTGCCAGCAGCGCCGACAGGGAAGAAAAACTGTTTTTT
CASSADREEKLFF
>TRBJ2-7|.|.|TRBV7-9
TGTGCCAGCAAGTTGGACACTTCCTACGAGCAGTACTTC
CASKLDTSYEQYF
>TRBJ2-5|.|.|TRBV15
TGTGCCACCAGACGCCGAAGTAGCGTGTTGCAAGAGACCCAGTACTTC
CATRRRSSVLQETQYF
>TRBJ1-5|.|.|TRBV4-1
TGCGCCAGCAGCCAAGTATTAGCGGGCCCGTATGGTCAGCCCCAGCATTTT
CASSQVLAGPYGQPQHF
>TRBJ1-4|TRBD1|.|TRBV5-6
TGTGCCAGCAGTTATACAGGGGTCTATAATGAAAAACTGTTTTTT
CASSYTGVYNEKLFF
>TRBJ2-2|TRBD2|once|TRBV7-3
TGTGCCAGCAGCTCCCTTGGCGGGAGGAACACCGGGGAGCTGTTTTTT
CASSSLGGRNTGELFF
>TRBJ1-1|TRBD1|.|TRBV5-4
TGTGCCAGCAGCCCCGTTAGGGGGACAGGGTTCACTGAAGCTTTCTTT
CASSPVRGTGFTEAFF
>TRBJ1-1|.|.|TRBV7-7
TGTGCCAGCAGCTTAAACTCGAACACTGAAGCTTTCTTT
CASSLNSNTEAFF
>TRBJ1-4|.|.|TRBV28
TGTGCCAGCAAGAGGGGAGGGGATAATGAAAAACTGTTTTTT
CASKRGGDNEKLFF
>TRBJ1-6|.|.|TRBV19
TGTGCCAGTAACTTGAGAAGCTCCTATAATTCACCCCTCCACTTT
CASNLRSSYNSPLHF
>TRBJ1-3|TRBD1|.|TRBV5-1
TGCGCCAGCAGCCAAACCGGGACAGGGAGTTTCGGAAACACCATATATTTT
CASSQTGTGSFGNTIYF
>TRBJ2-7|.|.|TRBV7-2
TGTGCCAGCAGCTTAGCGCTCCAGGGAAAGAACGAGCAGTACTTC
CASSLALQGKNEQYF
>TRBJ2-3|TRBD2|.|TRBV9
TGTGCCAGCAGCGTAGAAGGGTCTAGCGGGGGTGGAGATACGCAGTATTTT
CASSVEGSSGGGDTQYF
>TRBJ1-5|TRBD1|.|TRBV28
TGTGCCAGCAGAGGACAGGGGGACAATCAGCCCCAGCATTTT
CASRGQGDNQPQHF
>TRBJ1-4|TRBD1|.|TRBV5-4
TGTGCCAGCAGTGCCACAGGGGTTAATGAAAAACTGTTTTTT
CASSATGVNEKLFF
>TRBJ2-2|TRBD1|.|TRBV7-8
TGTGCCAGCAGCCGACTCGGGACAGGCAACATCGGGGAGCTGTTTTTT
CASSRLGTGNIGELFF
>TRBJ1-6|.|few|TRBV4-1
TGCGCCAGCAGCCAAGTCGGGGTATCGGGTTCACCCCTCCACTTT
CASSQVGVSGSPLHF
>TRBJ1-3|.|.|TRBV30
TGTGCCTGGACCCGGGGAGGAAACACCATATATTTT
CAWTRGGNTIYF
>TRBJ1-1|TRBD1|.|TRBV27
TGTGCCAGCAGTTTATCGGGGACAGGGGTCCGAACTGAAGCTTTCTTT
CASSLSGTGVRTEAFF
>TRBJ1-2|.|.|TRBV5-1
TGCGCCAGCAGCTTGAACAGAGCAAACTATGGCTACACCTTC
CASSLNRANYGYTF
>TRBJ1-4|.|.|TRBV18
TGTGCCAGCTCACCAGGGTCCGTAACAGCTAATGAAAAACTGTTTTTT
CASSPGSVTANEKLFF
>TRBJ2-7|.|.|TRBV28
TGTGCCAGCGGTTCCTTGGAGCAGTACTTC
CASGSLEQYF
>TRBJ1-5|.|.|TRBV4-1
TGCGCCAGCAGCCAAGATGAGTGGAGGCAGAGCAATCAGCCCCAGCATTTT
CASSQDEWRQSNQPQHF
>TRBJ2-7|TRBD1|.|TRBV5-1
TGCGCCAGCAGCGCCTACAGGGGTCAGGCCTACGAGCAGTACTTC
CASSAYRGQAYEQYF
>TRBJ1-2|TRBD1|once|TRBV11-2
TGTGCCAGCAGCTTAGGTGCAGGGGGTTATGGCTACACCTTC
CASSLGAGGYGYTF
>TRBJ2-7|TRBD1|.|TRBV18
TGTGCCAGCTCACCAGATAGACAGGGAATCTACGAGCAGTACTTC
CASSPDRQGIYEQYF
>TRBJ2-6|TRBD1|once|TRBV11-2
TGTGCCAGCAGCTTGACAGGGGGCGCCTCTGGGGCCAACGTCCTGACTTTC
CASSLTGGASGANVLTF
>TRBJ2-7|TRBD1|once|TRBV10-3
TGTGCCATCAGATTGCGCGACAGGGAAGACGAGCAGTACTTC
CAIRLRDREDEQYF
>TRBJ2-1|TRBD2|once|TRBV9
TGTGCCAGCAGCATCAGCGGGGGTAGCTCCTACAATGAGCAGTTCTTC
CASSISGGSSYNEQFF
>TRBJ2-5|.|.|TRBV6-4
TGTGCCAGCAGTGACCACGCGGCGTGGGAGACCCAGTACTTC
CASSDHAAWETQYF